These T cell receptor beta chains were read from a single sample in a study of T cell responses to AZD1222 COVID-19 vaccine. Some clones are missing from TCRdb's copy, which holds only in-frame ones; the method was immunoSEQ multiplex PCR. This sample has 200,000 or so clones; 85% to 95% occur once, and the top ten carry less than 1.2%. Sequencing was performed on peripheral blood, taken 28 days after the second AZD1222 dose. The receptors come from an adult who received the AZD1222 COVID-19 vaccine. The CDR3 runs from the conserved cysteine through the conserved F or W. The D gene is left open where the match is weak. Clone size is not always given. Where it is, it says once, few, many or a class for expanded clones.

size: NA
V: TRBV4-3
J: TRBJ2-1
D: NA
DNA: TGCGCCAGCAGCCCCGGTAGGACTGCTTACAATGAGCAGTTCTTC
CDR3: CASSPGRTAYNEQFF

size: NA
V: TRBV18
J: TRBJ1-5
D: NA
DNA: TGTGCCAGCTCACCTAATAATCAGCCCCAGCATTTT
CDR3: CASSPNNQPQHF

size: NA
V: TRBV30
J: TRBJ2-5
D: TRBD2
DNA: TGTGCCTGGAGCCCTCCGGGGGGAGAGACCCAGTACTTC
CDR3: CAWSPPGGETQYF

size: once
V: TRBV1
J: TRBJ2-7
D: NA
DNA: TGCACCAGCAGCCAACCTGGACAGAGGGACGATAAGTTTAACTCCTACGAGCAGTACTTC
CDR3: CTSSQPGQRDDKFNSYEQYF

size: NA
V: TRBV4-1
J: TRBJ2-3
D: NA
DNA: TGCGCCAGCAGCCAAGATGACAGGGGACTACAAGATACGCAGTATTTT
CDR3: CASSQDDRGLQDTQYF

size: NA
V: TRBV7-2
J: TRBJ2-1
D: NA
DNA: TGTGCCAGCAGCTTACTTGGCGGTCCTACCTACAATGAGCAGTTCTTC
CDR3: CASSLLGGPTYNEQFF

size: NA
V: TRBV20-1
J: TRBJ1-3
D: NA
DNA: TGCAGTGCTAGTGGGCCTCTGCTCTCTGGAAACACCATATATTTT
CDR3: CSASGPLLSGNTIYF

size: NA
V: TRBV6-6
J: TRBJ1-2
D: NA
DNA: TGTGCCAGCAGCCAGCCGGGAACGAGAATCTATGGCTACACCTTC
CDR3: CASSQPGTRIYGYTF

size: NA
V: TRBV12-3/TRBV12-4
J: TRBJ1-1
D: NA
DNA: TGTGCCAGCAGTTTAGGAAGGAACACTGAAGCTTTCTTT
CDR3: CASSLGRNTEAFF

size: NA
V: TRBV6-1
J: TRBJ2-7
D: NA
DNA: TGTGCCAGCAGTTCGACGGATACCTACGAGCAGTACTTC
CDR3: CASSSTDTYEQYF

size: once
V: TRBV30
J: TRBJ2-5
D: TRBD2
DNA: TGTGCCTGGAGTGTACACCCGGGACTAGGGGGAGAGACCCAGTACTTC
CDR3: CAWSVHPGLGGETQYF

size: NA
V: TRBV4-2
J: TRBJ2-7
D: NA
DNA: TGTGCCAGCAGCCGGGGATCGGAGGCAGGGGGGTACGAGCAGTACTTC
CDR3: CASSRGSEAGGYEQYF

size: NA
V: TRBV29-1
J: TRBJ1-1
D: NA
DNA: TGCAGTGGTAAGATGCGGCCTGGTACTGAAGCTTTCTTT
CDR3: CSGKMRPGTEAFF

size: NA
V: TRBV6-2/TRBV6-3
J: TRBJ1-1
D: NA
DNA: TGTGCCAGCAGTTACTCCGGGACCGGCACCAAGGCTTTCTTT
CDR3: CASSYSGTGTKAFF

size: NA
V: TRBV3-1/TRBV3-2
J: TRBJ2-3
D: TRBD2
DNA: TGTGCCAGCAGCCAAGTAGCGGGGGGGCGCGCAGATACGCAGTATTTT
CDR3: CASSQVAGGRADTQYF

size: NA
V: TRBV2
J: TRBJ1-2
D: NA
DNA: TGTGCCAGGGCGGTAACAGAGGGGATTTATGGCTACACCTTC
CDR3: CARAVTEGIYGYTF

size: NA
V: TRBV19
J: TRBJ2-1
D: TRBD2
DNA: TGTGCCAGTAGTAGGACTAGCGGGGGGGCGGTTGAGCAGTTCTTC
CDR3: CASSRTSGGAVEQFF

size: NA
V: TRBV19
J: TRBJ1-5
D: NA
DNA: TGTGCCAGTAGTATTGGGCAGTTCAGTCAGCCCCAGCATTTT
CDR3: CASSIGQFSQPQHF

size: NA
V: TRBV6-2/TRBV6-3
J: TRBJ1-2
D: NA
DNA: TGTGCCAGCAGTTACTCAGGGTTAAGAAGCTTC
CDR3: CASSYSGLRSF

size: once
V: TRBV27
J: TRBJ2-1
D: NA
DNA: TGTGCCAGCAGCTCCTCCCGGGGGCGGTACAATGAGCAGTTCTTC
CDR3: CASSSSRGRYNEQFF

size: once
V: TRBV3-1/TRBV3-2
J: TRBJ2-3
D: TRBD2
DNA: TGTGCCAGCAGCCAACCGGGGGGGACAAGCACAGATACGCAGTATTTT
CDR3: CASSQPGGTSTDTQYF

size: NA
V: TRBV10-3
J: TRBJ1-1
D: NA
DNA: TGTGCCTCCACCCCAGGATGGAACACTGAAGCTTTCTTT
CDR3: CASTPGWNTEAFF

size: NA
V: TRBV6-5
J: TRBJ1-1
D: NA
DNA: TGTGCCAGCACCACGAAGATCCCAAACACTGAAGCTTTCTTT
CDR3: CASTTKIPNTEAFF

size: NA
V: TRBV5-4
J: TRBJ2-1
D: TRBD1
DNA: TGTGCCAGCAGCTTGGGAATTGGGACAGGATACTCTGAGCAGTTCTTC
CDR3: CASSLGIGTGYSEQFF

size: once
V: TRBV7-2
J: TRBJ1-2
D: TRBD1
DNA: TGTGCCAGCAGCCAAACCTCTATGGACAGGGGGGCCTTGGACTATGGCTACACCTTC
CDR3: CASSQTSMDRGALDYGYTF

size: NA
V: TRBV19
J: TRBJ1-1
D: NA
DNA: TGTGCCAGTAGTATGAGGGAAGCTGGCACTGAAGCTTTCTTT
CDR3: CASSMREAGTEAFF

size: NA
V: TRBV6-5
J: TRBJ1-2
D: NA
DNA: TGTGCCAGCAGTTACGAGGCCAACTATGGCTACACCTTC
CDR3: CASSYEANYGYTF

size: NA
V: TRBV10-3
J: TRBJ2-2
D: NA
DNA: TGTGCCATCAATCATTCCACCGGGGAGCTGTTTTTT
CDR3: CAINHSTGELFF

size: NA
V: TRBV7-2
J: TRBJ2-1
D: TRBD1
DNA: TGTGCCAGCAGCCCCCGGGACAGGGCCGACAATGAGCAGTTCTTC
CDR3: CASSPRDRADNEQFF

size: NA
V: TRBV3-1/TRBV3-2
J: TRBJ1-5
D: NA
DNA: TGTGCCAGCAGCCAAGTAGGGTCTCAGCCCCAGCATTTT
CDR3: CASSQVGSQPQHF

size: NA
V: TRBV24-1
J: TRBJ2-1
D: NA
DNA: TGTGCCACCGTGGGGAGTTTGGATAATGAGCAGTTCTTC
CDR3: CATVGSLDNEQFF

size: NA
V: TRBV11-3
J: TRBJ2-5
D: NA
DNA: TGTGCCAGCAGCTCACCGCACAGGGACTGGGAAGAGACCCAGTACTTC
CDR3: CASSSPHRDWEETQYF

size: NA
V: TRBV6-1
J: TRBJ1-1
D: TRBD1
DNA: TGTGCCAGCAGTGAACCGGGACAGGGGTTGACTGAAGCTTTCTTT
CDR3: CASSEPGQGLTEAFF

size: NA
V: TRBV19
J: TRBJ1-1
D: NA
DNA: TGTGCCAGTAGTAGTCTGGGGGGCACTGAAGCTTTCTTT
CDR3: CASSSLGGTEAFF

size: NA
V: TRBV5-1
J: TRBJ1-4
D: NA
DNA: TGCGCCAGCAGCTTACAGGGTAATAATGAAAAACTGTTTTTT
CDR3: CASSLQGNNEKLFF

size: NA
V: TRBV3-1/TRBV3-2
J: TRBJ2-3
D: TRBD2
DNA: TGTGCCAGCAGCCAAGAGGGACTAGCGGGGGGAGGCACAGATACGCAGTATTTT
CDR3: CASSQEGLAGGGTDTQYF

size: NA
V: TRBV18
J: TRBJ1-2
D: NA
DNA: TGTGCCAGCTCATCCTCCGAAGGCTACACCTTC
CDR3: CASSSSEGYTF

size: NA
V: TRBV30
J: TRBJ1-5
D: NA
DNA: TGTGCCTGGACTAAGGGGGACAATCAGCCCCAGCATTTT
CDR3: CAWTKGDNQPQHF

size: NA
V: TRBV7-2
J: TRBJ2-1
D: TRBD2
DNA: TGTGCCAGCAGCTTAGATTCCCCACTAGCGGGGGTTGGAGAGCAGTTCTTC
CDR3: CASSLDSPLAGVGEQFF

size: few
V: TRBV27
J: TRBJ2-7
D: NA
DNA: TGTGCCGGCCCAAAACCGGGGACTCGCTACGAGCAGTACTTC
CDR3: CAGPKPGTRYEQYF

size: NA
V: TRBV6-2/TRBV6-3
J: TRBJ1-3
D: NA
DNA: TGTGCCAGCAGCTGGACCCGGGATCCGGGAAACACCATATATTTT
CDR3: CASSWTRDPGNTIYF

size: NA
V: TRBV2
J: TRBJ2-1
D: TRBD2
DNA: TGTGCCAGCACGGTGTCACTAGCGATTCAGCAGTTCTTC
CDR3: CASTVSLAIQQFF

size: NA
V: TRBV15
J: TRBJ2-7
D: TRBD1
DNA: TGTGCCACCAGCAGGGGGGGGACAGGGGTACGCTACGAGCAGTACTTC
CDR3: CATSRGGTGVRYEQYF

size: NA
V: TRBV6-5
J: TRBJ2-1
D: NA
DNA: TGTGCCAGCCGGGGGTCATACAATGAGCAGTTCTTC
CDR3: CASRGSYNEQFF

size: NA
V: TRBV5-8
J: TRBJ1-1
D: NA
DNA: TGTGCCAGCGTTGAACGGGGTGCGACTTTCTTT
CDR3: CASVERGATFF

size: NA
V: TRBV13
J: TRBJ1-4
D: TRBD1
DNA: TGTGCCAGCAGCTTATGGGGACAGATCGAAAAACTGTTTTTT
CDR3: CASSLWGQIEKLFF

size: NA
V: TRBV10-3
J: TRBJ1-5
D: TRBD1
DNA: TGTGCCATAGCGTCCCAGGGGGATAGCAATCAGCCCCAGCATTTT
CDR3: CAIASQGDSNQPQHF

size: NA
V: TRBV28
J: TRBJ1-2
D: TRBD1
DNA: TGTGCCAGCAGTGTCGGGACAGGGCCCTTGGTGGATGGCTACACCTTC
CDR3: CASSVGTGPLVDGYTF

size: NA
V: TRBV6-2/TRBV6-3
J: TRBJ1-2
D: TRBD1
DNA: TGTGCCAGCAGTCGCGCCGGGACAGGGGACGGCTATGGCTACACCTTC
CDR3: CASSRAGTGDGYGYTF

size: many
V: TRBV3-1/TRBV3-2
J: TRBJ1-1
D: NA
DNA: TGTGCCAGCAGCCAAGAAGACTCGGCCTCACCCTTTACTGAAGCTTTCTTT
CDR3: CASSQEDSASPFTEAFF

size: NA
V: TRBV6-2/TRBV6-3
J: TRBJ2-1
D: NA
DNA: TGTGCCAGCAGCCGTGGGGGGGGGCGCGAGCAGTTCTTC
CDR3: CASSRGGGREQFF

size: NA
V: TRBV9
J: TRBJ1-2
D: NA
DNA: TGTGCCAGCAGCGTAGGGACGGAGAGGATGGGGGGCTACACCTTC
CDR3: CASSVGTERMGGYTF

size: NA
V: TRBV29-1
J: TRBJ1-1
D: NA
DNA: TGCAGCGTTATAGGGATGAACACTGAAGCTTTCTTT
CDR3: CSVIGMNTEAFF

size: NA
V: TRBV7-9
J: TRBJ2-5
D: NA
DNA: TGTGCCAGCAGCTTAAGGGGGAGGGCCAACCAAGAGACCCAGTACTTC
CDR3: CASSLRGRANQETQYF

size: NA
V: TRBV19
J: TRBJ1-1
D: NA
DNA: TGTGCCAGTAGTATACAGGGAAGGGGCACTGAAGCTTTCTTT
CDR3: CASSIQGRGTEAFF

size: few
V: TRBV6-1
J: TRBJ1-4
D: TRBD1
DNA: TGTGCCAGCAGTGAAGCGCCGGGACAGGGTAATGAAAAACTGTTTTTT
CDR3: CASSEAPGQGNEKLFF

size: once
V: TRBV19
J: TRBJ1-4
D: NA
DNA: TGTGCCAGTAAGGTGTGGGGTAAAAATGAAAAACTGTTTTTT
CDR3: CASKVWGKNEKLFF